This TCR beta chain was found in a study of shared clonotypes between healthy human individuals. Partitioning of CD4+ cells yielded a CD45RA+ naive subset and a CD45RA-negative memory subset. Repertoires were generated with immunoSEQ multiplex PCR, while TCRdb's copy carries only in-frame clones and drops some. The repertoire includes about 1 million clones, about 75% of them detected once, and about 1.5% sits in the top ten. Study findings and constraints: Tissue TCR repertoires likely differ from these blood-only repertoires. Lower generation probabilities were found for non-shared clonotypes than for those shared by all four donors.

A remark on this clone: Its matching antigen is unknown.

Germline assignment: CDR1 LGHNA and CDR2 YSLEER. CDR3 size: 16 residues. V lost 0 bases to trimming and J lost 5 bases, with 14 bases between them. Input material: memory CD4+ T cells sorted from blood. The sample's subset: CD45RA-negative fraction. The clonotype comes from a man younger than 30 in good health. V and J are TRBV4-3 and TRBJ1-5; D is ambiguous. The CDR3 reads CASSQEYGDSYQPQHF. In DNA, the CDR3 is TGCGCCAGCAGCCAAGAGTACGGCGACTCTTATCAGCCCCAGCATTTT.